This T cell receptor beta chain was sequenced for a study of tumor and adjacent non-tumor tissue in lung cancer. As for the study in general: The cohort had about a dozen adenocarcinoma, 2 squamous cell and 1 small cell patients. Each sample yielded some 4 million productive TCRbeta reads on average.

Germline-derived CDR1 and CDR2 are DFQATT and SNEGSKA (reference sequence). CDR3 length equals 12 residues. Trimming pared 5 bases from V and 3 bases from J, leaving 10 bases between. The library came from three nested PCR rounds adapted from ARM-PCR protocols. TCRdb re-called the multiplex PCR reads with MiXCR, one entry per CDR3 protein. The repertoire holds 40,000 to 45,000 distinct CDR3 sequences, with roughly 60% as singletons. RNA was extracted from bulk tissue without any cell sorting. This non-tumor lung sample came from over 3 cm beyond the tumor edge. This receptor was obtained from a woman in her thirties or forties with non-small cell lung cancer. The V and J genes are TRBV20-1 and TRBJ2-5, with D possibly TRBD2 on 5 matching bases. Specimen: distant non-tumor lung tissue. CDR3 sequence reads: CSALRREETQYF. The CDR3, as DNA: TGCAGTGCTCTCAGGCGGGAAGAGACCCAGTACTTC.